This TCR beta chain stems from a study of response to subunit inactivated influenza vaccine. A few counts support this clonotype. The antigen remains undetermined. The V gene's germline CDR1 is SGHRS and CDR2 YFSETQ. The CDR3 has 16 residues. V lost 0 bases, J lost 3 bases, and 6 bases stayed unmatched. Each CDR3 protein gets one entry after TCRdb re-called the RT-PCR reads with MiXCR. This table has hundreds of thousands of distinct CDR3 sequences, about a sixth appearing once. Study outcomes and limitations: There was a suggestion from the authors that each seasonal influenza vaccination recruits few new T cells.

The sequence was obtained from a man in his forties or fifties who received an inactivated influenza vaccine. The rearrangement links TRBV5-1 to TRBJ2-3, with TRBD1 matching 8 bases. Sequencing was performed on PBMCs from blood, taken roughly 12 days after vaccination. The CDR3 region is CASSLAGQGATDTQYF. Here the CDR3 DNA reads TGCGCCAGCAGCTTGGCCGGCCAGGGGGCTACAGATACGCAGTATTTT.